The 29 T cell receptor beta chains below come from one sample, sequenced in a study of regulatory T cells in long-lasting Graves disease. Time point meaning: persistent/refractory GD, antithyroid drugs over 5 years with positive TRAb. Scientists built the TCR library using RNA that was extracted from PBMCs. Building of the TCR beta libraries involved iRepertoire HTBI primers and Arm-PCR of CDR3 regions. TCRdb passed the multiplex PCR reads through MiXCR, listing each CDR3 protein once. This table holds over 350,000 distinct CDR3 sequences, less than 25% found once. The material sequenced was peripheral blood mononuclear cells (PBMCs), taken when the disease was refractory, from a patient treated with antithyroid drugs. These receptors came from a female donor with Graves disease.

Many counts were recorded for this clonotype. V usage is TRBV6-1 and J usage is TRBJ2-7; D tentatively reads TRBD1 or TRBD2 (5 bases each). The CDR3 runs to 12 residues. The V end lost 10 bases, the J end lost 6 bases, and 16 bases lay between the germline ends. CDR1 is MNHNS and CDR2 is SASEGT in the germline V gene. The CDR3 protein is CATRRGSGEQYF. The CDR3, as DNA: TGTGCCACCCGTAGGGGAAGCGGCGAGCAGTACTTC.

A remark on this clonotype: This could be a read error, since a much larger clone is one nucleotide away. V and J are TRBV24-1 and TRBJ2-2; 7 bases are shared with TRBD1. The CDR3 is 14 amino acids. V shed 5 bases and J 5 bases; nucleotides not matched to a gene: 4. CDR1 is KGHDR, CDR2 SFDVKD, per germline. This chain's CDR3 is CATSGWTGTGELFF. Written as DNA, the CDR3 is TGTGCCACCAGTGGTTGGACAGGTACCGGGGAGCTGTTTTTT.

The CDR3, as DNA: TGTGCCACCAGCGGAAAACGGGACACAGATACGCAGTATTTT. Translating it yields CATSGKRDTDTQYF. This chain links TRBV15 with TRBJ2-3; a weak D match, TRBD2 (5 bases). The germline gives CDR1 LNHNV, CDR2 YYDKDF (reference sequence). The V end lost 5 bases, the J end lost 2 bases, and 11 bases lay between the germline ends. This CDR3 is 14 amino acids long.

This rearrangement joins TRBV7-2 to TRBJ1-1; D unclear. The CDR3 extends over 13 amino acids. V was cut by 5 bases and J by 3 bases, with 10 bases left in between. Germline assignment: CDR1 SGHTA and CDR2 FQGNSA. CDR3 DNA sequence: TGTGCCAGCAGCCGATGGGCCTACACTGAAGCTTTCTTT. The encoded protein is CASSRWAYTEAFF.

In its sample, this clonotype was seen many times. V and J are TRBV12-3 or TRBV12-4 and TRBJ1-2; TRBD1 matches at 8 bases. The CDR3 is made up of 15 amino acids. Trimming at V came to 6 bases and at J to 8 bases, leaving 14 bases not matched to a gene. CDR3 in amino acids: CASSPPGQGVGGYTF. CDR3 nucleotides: TGTGCCAGCAGCCCGCCCGGACAGGGAGTCGGCGGCTACACCTTC.

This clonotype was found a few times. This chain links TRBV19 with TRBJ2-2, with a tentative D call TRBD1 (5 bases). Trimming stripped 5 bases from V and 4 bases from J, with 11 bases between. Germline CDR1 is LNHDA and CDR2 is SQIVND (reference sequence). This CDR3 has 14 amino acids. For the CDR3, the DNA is TGTGCCAGTAGTTATCAGGGATTCACCGGGGAGCTGTTTTTT. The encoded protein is CASSYQGFTGELFF.

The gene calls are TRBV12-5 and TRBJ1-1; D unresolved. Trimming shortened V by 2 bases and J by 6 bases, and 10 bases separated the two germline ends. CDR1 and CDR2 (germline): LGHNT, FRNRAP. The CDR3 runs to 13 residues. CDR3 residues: CASGLPPVSEAFF. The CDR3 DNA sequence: TGTGCTAGTGGTTTGCCCCCGGTGTCTGAAGCTTTCTTT.

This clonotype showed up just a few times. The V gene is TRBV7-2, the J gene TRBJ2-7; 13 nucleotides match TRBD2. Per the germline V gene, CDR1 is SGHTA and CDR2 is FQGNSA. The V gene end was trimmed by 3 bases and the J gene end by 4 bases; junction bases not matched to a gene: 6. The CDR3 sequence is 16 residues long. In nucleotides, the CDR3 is TGTGCCAGCAGCTTTGAGACTAGCGGGAGGAGGTACGAGCAGTACTTC. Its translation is CASSFETSGRRYEQYF.

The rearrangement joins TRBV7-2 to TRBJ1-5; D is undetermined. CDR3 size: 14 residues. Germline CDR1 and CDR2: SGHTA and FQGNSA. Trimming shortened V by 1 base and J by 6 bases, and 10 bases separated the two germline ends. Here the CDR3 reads CASSLDRLSQPQHF. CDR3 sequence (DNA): TGTGCCAGCAGCTTAGATCGCTTGTCTCAGCCCCAGCATTTT.

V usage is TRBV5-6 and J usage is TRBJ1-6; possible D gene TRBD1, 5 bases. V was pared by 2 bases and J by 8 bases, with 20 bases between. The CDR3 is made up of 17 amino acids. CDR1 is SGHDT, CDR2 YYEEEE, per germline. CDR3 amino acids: CASSFSLGTKGDSPLHF. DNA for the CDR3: TGTGCCAGCAGCTTCTCGCTTGGCACAAAAGGGGATTCACCCCTCCACTTT.

The CDR3 spells CAIRGRGEDSYEQYF. CDR3 coding DNA: TGTGCCATCAGAGGACGAGGGGAAGACTCCTACGAGCAGTACTTC. The rearrangement joins TRBV10-3 to TRBJ2-7; D is possibly TRBD1 or TRBD2 (5 bases each). Between the trimmed V and J ends, which lost 6 bases and 0 bases, there was a span of 15 bases. This CDR3 comprises 15 residues. Germline CDR1 reads ENHRY; CDR2 reads SYGVKD.

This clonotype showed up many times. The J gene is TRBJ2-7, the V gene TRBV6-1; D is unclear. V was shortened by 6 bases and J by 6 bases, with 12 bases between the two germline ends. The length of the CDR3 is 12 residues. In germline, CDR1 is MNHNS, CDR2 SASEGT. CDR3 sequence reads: CASSHGSSEQYF. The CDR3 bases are TGTGCCAGCAGCCACGGGTCGAGCGAGCAGTACTTC.

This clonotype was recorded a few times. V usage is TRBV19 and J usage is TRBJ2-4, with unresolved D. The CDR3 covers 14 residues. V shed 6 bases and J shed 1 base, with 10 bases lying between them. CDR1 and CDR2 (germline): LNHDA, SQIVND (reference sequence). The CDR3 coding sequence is TGTGCCAGTAGAGTGGATCCGGCCAAAAACATTCAGTACTTC. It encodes CASRVDPAKNIQYF.

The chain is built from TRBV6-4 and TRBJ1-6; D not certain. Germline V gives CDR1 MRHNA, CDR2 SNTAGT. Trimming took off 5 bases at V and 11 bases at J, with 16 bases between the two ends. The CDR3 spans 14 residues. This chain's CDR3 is CASSYELGITPLHF. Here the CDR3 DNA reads TGTGCCAGCAGTTATGAGTTGGGGATAACACCCCTCCACTTT.

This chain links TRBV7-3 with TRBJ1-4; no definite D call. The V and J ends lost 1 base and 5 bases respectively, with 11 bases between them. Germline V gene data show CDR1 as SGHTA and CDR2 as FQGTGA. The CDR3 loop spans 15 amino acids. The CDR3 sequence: CASSLNSVNNEKLFF. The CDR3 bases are TGTGCCAGCAGCTTAAATTCCGTTAACAATGAAAAACTGTTTTTT.

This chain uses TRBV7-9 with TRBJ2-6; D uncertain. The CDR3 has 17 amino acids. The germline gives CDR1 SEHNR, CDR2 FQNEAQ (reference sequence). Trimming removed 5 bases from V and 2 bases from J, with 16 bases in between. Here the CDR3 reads CASSTGPTAAGANVLTF. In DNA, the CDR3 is TGTGCCAGCAGCACGGGCCCCACGGCAGCTGGGGCCAACGTCCTGACTTTC.

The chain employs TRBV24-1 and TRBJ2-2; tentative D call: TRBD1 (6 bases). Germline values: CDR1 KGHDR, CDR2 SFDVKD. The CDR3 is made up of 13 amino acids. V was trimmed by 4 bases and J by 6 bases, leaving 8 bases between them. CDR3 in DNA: TGTGCCACCAGTGACACAGGGCCCGGGGAGCTGTTTTTT. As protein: CATSDTGPGELFF.

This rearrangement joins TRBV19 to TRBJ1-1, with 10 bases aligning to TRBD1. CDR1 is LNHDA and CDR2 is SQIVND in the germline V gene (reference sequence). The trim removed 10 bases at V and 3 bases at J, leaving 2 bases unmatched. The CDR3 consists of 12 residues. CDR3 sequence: CATGQGDTEAFF. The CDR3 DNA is TGTGCCACCGGACAGGGGGACACTGAAGCTTTCTTT.

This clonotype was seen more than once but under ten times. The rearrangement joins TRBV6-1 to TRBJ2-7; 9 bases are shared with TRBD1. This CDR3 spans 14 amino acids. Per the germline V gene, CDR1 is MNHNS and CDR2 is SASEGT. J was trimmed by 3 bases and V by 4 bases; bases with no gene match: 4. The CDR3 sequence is CASSGGTGIYEQYF. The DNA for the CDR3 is TGTGCCAGCAGTGGTGGGACAGGGATCTACGAGCAGTACTTC.

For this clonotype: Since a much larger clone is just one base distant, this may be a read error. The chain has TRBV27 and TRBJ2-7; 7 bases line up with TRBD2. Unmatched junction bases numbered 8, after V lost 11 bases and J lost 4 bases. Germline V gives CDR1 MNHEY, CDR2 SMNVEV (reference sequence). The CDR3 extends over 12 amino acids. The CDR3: CAARSGGYEQYF. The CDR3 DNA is TGTGCCGCCAGGTCGGGGGGTTACGAGCAGTACTTC.

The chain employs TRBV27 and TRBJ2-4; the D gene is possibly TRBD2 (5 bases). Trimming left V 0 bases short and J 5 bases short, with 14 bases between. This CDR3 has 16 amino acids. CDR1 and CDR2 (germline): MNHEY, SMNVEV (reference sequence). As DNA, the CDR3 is TGTGCCAGCAGTTTATCCGGGTCGGCGGGCCAAAACATTCAGTACTTC. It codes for CASSLSGSAGQNIQYF.

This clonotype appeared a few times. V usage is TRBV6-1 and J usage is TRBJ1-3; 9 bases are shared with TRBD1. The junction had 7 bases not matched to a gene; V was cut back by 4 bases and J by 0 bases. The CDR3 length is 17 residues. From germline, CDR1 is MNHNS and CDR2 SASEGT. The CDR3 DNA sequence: TGTGCCAGCAGTGTAACAGGGGGCTTAAGCTCTGGAAACACCATATATTTT. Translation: CASSVTGGLSSGNTIYF.

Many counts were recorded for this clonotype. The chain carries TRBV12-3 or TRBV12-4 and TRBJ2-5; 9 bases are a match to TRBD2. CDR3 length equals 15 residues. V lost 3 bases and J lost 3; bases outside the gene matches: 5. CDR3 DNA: TGTGCCAGCAGTTTTAGCGGGAGCGACAAAGAGACCCAGTACTTC. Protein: CASSFSGSDKETQYF.

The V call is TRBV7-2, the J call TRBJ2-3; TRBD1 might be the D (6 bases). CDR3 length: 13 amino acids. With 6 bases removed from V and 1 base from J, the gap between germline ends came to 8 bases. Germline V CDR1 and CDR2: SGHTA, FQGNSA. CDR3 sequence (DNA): TGTGCCAGCAGACAGGGAGGCACAGATACGCAGTATTTT. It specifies CASRQGGTDTQYF.

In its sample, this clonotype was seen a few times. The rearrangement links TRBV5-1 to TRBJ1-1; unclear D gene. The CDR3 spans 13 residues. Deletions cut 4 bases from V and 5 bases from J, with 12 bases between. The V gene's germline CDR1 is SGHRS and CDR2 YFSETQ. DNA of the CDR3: TGCGCCAGCAGCCTACGGGTATGGACTGAAGCTTTCTTT. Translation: CASSLRVWTEAFF.

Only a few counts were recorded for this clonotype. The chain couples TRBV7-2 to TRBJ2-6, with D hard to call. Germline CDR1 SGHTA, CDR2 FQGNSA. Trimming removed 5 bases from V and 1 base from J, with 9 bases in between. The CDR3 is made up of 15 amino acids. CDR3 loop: CASSERVSGANVLTF. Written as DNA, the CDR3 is TGTGCCAGCAGCGAAAGGGTTTCTGGGGCCAACGTCCTGACTTTC.

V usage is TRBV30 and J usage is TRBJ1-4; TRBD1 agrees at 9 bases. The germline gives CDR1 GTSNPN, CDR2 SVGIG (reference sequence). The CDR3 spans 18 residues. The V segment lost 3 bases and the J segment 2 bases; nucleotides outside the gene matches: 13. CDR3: CAWRKRTGEVITNEKLFF. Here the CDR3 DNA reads TGTGCCTGGAGGAAAAGGACAGGGGAAGTTATTACTAATGAAAAACTGTTTTTT.

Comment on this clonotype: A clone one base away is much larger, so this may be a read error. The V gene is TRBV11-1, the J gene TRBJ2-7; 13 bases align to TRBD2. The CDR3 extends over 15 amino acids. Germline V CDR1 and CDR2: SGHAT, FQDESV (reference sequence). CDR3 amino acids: CASSRTSGSNYEQCF. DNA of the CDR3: TGTGCCAGCAGCCGGACTAGCGGGAGTAACTACGAGCAGTGCTTC.

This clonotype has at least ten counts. The CDR3 region is CAILPGQNQPQHF. In DNA form, the CDR3 reads TGTGCCATCCTTCCGGGACAAAATCAGCCCCAGCATTTT. The chain carries TRBV28 and TRBJ1-5; TRBD1 is a possible D gene (6 bases). The V gene lost 10 bases and the J gene lost 4 bases, with 14 bases spanning the gap. The CDR3 runs 13 residues. Germline-derived CDR1 and CDR2 are MDHEN and SYDVKM.